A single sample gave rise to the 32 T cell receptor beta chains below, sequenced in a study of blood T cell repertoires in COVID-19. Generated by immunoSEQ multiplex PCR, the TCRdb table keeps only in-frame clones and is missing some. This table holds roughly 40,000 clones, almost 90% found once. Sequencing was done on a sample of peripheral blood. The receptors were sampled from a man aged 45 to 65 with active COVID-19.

CDR3 region: CASSLPRTLYGYTF. CDR3 DNA: TGTGCCAGCAGCTTGCCTCGGACACTCTATGGCTACACCTTC. The V gene is TRBV5-5, the J gene TRBJ1-2, with a tentative D call TRBD1 (5 bases). CDR1 is SGHKS, CDR2 YYEKEE, per germline (reference sequence). This CDR3 has 14 residues. Trimming left V 1 base short and J 4 bases short, with 11 bases between.

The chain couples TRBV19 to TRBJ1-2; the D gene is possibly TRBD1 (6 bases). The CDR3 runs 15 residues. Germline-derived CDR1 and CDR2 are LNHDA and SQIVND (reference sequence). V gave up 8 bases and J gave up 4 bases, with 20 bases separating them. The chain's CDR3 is CASRTGTPRGYGYTF. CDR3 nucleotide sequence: TGTGCCAGTCGAACCGGGACACCTCGCGGCTATGGCTACACCTTC.

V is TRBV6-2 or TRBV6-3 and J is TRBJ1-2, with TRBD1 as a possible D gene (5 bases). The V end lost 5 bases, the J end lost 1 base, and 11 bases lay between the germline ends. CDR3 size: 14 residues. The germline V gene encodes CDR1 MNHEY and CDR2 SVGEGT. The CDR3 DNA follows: TGTGCCAGCAGTCAAAGGGGTTTTAACTATGGCTACACCTTC. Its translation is CASSQRGFNYGYTF.

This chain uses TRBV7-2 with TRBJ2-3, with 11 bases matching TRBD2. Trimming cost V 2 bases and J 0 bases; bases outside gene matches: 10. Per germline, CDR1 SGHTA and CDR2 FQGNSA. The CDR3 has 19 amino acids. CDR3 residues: CASSLMGLAGGKSTDTQYF. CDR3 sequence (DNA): TGTGCCAGCAGCTTAATGGGGCTAGCGGGGGGTAAGAGCACAGATACGCAGTATTTT.

CDR3 sequence reads: CASSFGHRNMNTEAFF. The CDR3 nucleotides read TGCGCCAGCAGCTTTGGGCACAGAAATATGAACACTGAAGCTTTCTTT. This chain connects TRBV5-1 to TRBJ1-1; D remains unclear. Germline values: CDR1 SGHRS, CDR2 YFSETQ. This CDR3 spans 16 amino acids. Trimming stripped 2 bases from V and 0 bases from J, with 14 bases between.

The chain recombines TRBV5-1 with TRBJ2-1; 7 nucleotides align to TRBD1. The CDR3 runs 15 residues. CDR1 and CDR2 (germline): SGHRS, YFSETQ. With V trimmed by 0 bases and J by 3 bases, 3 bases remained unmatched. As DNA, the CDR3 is TGCGCCAGCAGCTTGGCGGGACAGAACTACAATGAGCAGTTCTTC. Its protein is CASSLAGQNYNEQFF. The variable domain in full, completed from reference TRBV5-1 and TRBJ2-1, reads KAGVTQTPRYLIKTRGQQVTLSCSPISGHRSVSWYQQTPGQGLQFLFEYFSETQRNKGNFPGRFSGRQFSNSRSEMNVSTLELGDSALYLCASSLAGQNYNEQFFGPGTRLTVL.

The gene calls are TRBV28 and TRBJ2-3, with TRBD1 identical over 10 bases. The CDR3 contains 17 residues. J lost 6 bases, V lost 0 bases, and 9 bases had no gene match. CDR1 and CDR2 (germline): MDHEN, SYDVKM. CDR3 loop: CASSLWALDRGPDTQYF. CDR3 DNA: TGTGCCAGCAGTTTATGGGCCCTAGACAGGGGGCCGGATACGCAGTATTTT.

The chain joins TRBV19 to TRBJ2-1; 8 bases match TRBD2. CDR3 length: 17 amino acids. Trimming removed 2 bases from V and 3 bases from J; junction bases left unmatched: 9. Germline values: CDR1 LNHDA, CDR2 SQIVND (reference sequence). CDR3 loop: CASSIFPGAGVYNEQFF. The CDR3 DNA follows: TGTGCCAGTAGTATATTCCCCGGAGCGGGGGTCTACAATGAGCAGTTCTTC.

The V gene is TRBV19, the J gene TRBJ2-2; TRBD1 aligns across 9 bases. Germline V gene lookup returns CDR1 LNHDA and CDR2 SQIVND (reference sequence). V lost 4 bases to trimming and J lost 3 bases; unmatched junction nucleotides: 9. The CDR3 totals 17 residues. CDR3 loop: CASSTETGGGYTGELFF. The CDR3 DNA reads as TGTGCCAGTAGTACCGAGACAGGGGGAGGATACACCGGGGAGCTGTTTTTT.

The CDR3 DNA reads TGTGCCAGCAGTTTCGACAGTAGCTCCTATAATTCACCCCTCCACTTT. Its translation: CASSFDSSSYNSPLHF. The chain recombines TRBV5-8 with TRBJ1-6; a possible D gene is TRBD1 (5 bases). In germline, CDR1 is SGHTS, CDR2 YDEGEE. This CDR3 has 16 amino acids. V lost 5 bases and J 0 bases, leaving 12 bases between the germline ends.

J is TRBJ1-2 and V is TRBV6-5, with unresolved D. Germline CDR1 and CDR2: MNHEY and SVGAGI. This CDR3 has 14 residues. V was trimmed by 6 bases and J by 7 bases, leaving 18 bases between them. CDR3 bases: TGTGCCAGCAGCCAGAGCCCCCGGGTTGGTGGCTACACCTTC. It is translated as CASSQSPRVGGYTF.

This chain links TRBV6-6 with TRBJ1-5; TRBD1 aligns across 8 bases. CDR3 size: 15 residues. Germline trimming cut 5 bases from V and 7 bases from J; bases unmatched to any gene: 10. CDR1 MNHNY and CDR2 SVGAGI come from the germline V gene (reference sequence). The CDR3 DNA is TGTGCCAGCAGTGACCCCGACAGGGGCAGCCAGCCCCAGCATTTT. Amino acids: CASSDPDRGSQPQHF.

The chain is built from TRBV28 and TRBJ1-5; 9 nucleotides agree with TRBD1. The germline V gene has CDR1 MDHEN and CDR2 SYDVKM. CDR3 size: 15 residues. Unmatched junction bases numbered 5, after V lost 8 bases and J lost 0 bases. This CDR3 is CASRRGQGSNQPQHF. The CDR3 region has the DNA TGTGCCAGCCGGCGGGGACAGGGTAGCAATCAGCCCCAGCATTTT.

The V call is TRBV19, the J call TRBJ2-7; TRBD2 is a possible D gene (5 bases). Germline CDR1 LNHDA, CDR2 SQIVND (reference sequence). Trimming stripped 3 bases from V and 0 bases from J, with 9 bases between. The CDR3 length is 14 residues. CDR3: CASSIGSGSYEQYF. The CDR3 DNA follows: TGTGCCAGTAGTATCGGAAGCGGCTCCTACGAGCAGTACTTC. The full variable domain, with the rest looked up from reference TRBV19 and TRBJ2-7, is DGGITQSPKYLFRKEGQNVTLSCEQNLNHDAMYWYRQDPGQGLRLIYYSQIVNDFQKGDIAEGYSVSREKKESFPLTVTSAQKNPTAFYLCASSIGSGSYEQYFGPGTRLTVT.

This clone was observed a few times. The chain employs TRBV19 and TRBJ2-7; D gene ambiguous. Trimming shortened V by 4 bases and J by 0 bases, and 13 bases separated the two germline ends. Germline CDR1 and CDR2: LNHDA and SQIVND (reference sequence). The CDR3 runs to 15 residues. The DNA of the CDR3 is TGTGCCAGTAGTAGGTCGGTAACGAGCTCCTACGAGCAGTACTTC. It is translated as CASSRSVTSSYEQYF.

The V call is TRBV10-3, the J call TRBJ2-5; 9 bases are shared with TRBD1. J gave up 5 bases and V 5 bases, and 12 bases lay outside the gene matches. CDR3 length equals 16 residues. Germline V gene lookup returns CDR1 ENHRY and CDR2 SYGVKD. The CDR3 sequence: CAISTGQGDFSETQYF. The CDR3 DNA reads TGTGCCATCAGTACGGGACAGGGAGACTTTAGTGAGACCCAGTACTTC.

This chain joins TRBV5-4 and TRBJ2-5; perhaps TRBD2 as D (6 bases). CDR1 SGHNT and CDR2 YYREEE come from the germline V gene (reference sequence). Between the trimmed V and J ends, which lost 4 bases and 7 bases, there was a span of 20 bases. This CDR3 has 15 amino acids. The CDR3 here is CASSRGAGNPGTQYF. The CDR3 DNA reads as TGTGCCAGCAGCCGTGGTGCGGGAAACCCGGGGACCCAGTACTTC.

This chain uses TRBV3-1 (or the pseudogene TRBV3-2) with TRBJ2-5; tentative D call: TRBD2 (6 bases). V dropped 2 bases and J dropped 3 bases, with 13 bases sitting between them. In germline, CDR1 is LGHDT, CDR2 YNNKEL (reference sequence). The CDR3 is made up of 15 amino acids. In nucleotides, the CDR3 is TGTGCCAGCAGCCAACGAGGCGGGGTAAAAGAGACCCAGTACTTC. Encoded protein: CASSQRGGVKETQYF.

This CDR3 is CASSLGGQGGEQFF. The DNA for the CDR3 is TGCGCCAGCAGCTTGGGTGGGCAGGGAGGTGAGCAGTTCTTC. V and J are TRBV5-1 and TRBJ2-1; D possibly corresponds to TRBD2 (6 bases). V lost 0 bases to trimming and J lost 9 bases, with 13 bases between them. CDR1 SGHRS and CDR2 YFSETQ come from the germline V gene. The CDR3 is made up of 14 amino acids.

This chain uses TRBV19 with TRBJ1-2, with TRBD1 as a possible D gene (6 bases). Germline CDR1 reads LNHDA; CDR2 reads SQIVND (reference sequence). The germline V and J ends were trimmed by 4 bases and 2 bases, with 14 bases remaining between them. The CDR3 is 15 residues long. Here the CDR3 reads CASSTRAGVNYGYTF. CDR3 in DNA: TGTGCCAGTAGTACCCGCGCAGGGGTCAACTATGGCTACACCTTC.

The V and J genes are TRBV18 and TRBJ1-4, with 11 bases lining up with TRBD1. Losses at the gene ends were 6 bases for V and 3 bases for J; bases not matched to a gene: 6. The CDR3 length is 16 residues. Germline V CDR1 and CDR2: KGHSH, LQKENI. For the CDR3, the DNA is TGTGCCAGCTCCCGGACAGGGGGCGCTTCTAATGAAAAACTGTTTTTT. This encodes CASSRTGGASNEKLFF.

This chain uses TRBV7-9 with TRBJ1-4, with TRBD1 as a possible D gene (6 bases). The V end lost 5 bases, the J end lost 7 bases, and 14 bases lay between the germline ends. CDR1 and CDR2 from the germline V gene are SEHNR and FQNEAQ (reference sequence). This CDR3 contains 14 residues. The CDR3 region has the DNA TGTGCCAGCAGCCTGACAGGTCCCAGTGAAAAACTGTTTTTT. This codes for CASSLTGPSEKLFF.

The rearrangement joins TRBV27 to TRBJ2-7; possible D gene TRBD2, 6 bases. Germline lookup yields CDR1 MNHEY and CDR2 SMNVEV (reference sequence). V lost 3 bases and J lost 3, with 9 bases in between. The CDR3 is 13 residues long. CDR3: CASSLGLNYEQYF. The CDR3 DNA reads TGTGCCAGCAGTTTGGGACTCAACTACGAGCAGTACTTC.

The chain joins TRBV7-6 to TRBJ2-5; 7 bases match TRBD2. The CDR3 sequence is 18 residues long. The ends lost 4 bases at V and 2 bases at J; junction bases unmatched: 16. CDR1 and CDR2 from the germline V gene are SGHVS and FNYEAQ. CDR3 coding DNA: TGTGCCAGCAGCTCCAAACTTCTAGCGGAAGGCTTACAAGAGACCCAGTACTTC. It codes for CASSSKLLAEGLQETQYF.

DNA of the CDR3: TGTGCCAGCAGTTTGGGCGGGAGAACCGGGGAGCTGTTTTTT. Its protein is CASSLGGRTGELFF. This chain connects TRBV28 to TRBJ2-2; TRBD2 matches 7 bases. J was trimmed by 5 bases and V by 3 bases; bases with no gene match: 3. This CDR3 has 14 residues. Germline V CDR1 and CDR2: MDHEN, SYDVKM.

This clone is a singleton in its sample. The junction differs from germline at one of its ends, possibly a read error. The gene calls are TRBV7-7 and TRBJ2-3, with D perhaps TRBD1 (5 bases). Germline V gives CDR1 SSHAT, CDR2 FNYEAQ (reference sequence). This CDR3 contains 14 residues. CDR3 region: CASSPRVFTDTQYF. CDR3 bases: TGTGCTAGCAGCCCCAGGGTGTTCACAGATACGCAGTATTTT.

CDR3 loop: CASSYVLAGTQETQYF. The CDR3 DNA follows: TGTGCCAGCAGTTACGTTCTAGCGGGGACCCAAGAGACCCAGTACTTC. The rearrangement joins TRBV6-5 to TRBJ2-5; 9 bases align to TRBD2. The CDR3 loop spans 16 amino acids. CDR1 and CDR2 (germline): MNHEY, SVGAGI. The junction had 5 bases not matched to a gene; V was cut back by 2 bases and J by 1 base.

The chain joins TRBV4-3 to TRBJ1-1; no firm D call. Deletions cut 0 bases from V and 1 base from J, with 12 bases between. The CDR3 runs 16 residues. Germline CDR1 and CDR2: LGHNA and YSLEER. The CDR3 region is CASSQDQPGGNTEAFF. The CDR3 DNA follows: TGCGCCAGCAGCCAAGATCAGCCAGGAGGGAACACTGAAGCTTTCTTT.

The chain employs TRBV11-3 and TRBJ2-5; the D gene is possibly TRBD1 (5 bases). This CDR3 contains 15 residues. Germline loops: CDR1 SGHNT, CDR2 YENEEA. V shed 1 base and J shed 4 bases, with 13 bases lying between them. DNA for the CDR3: TGTGCCAGCAGCTTAGGTTTGGGGCCGGGAGAGACCCAGTACTTC. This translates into CASSLGLGPGETQYF.

The CDR3 protein is CASSSRNNEKLFF. The CDR3, as DNA: TGTGCCAGCAGCTCCAGGAATAATGAAAAACTGTTTTTT. This chain connects TRBV5-4 to TRBJ1-4; D is unresolved. V was pared by 3 bases and J by 4 bases, with 7 bases between. Per the germline V gene, CDR1 is SGHNT and CDR2 is YYREEE (reference sequence). The CDR3 covers 13 residues.

Written as DNA, the CDR3 is TGTGCCAGCAGTTTCCACTACGAGCAGTACTTC. It is translated as CASSFHYEQYF. The rearrangement links TRBV27 to TRBJ2-7; unclear D gene. This CDR3 region has 11 residues. Germline CDR1 is MNHEY and CDR2 is SMNVEV (reference sequence). V gave up 3 bases and J gave up 3 bases, with 3 bases separating them.

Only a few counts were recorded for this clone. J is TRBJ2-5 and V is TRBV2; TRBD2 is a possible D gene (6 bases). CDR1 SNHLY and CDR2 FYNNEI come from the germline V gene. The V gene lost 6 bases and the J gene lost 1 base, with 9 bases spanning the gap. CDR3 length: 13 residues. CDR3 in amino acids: CASRGTFQETQYF. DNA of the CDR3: TGTGCCAGCAGGGGGACTTTCCAAGAGACCCAGTACTTC.